The 31 T cell receptor beta chains below come from one sample, sequenced in a study of shared clonotypes between healthy human individuals. The assay was immunoSEQ multiplex PCR, and TCRdb's table has in-frame clones only and misses some. The table has approximately 1.5 million clones, 98% seen once. Input material: naive CD4+ T cells sorted from blood. Subset: CD45RA+ positively selected. The receptor set was obtained from a man in his thirties or forties in good health.

The table lists this clone with a count of one. The chain recombines TRBV7-9 with TRBJ2-7, with TRBD2 identical over 15 bases. V lost 5 bases and J lost 1; bases outside the gene matches: 12. The CDR3 is made up of 19 amino acids. Germline V gene data show CDR1 as SEHNR and CDR2 as FQNEAQ (reference sequence). DNA of the CDR3: TGTGCCAGCAGCCCTGGACTAGCGGGAGGGCCGCTCCCTTCCTACGAGCAGTACTTC. Its translation: CASSPGLAGGPLPSYEQYF.

The chain has TRBV27 and TRBJ2-7, with 7 bases lining up with TRBD2. The V and J ends lost 6 bases and 2 bases, in that order; junction bases with no gene match: 10. The germline gives CDR1 MNHEY, CDR2 SMNVEV (reference sequence). CDR3 length: 15 residues. The CDR3 region is CASRVVGLVAYEQYF. CDR3 coding DNA: TGTGCCAGCAGGGTGGTTGGACTAGTAGCCTACGAGCAGTACTTC.

The chain joins TRBV6-1 to TRBJ2-5; 7 bases are a match to TRBD1. Germline assignment: CDR1 MNHNS and CDR2 SASEGT. With 6 bases clipped from V and 0 bases from J, the junction kept 4 bases outside the gene matches. The CDR3 has 14 amino acids. The CDR3 here is CASSADRNQETQYF. The CDR3 DNA follows: TGTGCCAGCAGCGCGGACAGGAACCAAGAGACCCAGTACTTC.

The chain uses TRBV10-3 and TRBJ1-2; a weak D match, TRBD1 (5 bases). V was cut by 1 base and J by 5 bases, with 11 bases left in between. The CDR3 length is 14 residues. Germline-derived CDR1 and CDR2 are ENHRY and SYGVKD. In DNA form, the CDR3 reads TGTGCCATCAGTGAGTACGTAGGGGAGTATGGCTACACCTTC. As protein: CAISEYVGEYGYTF.

This clone was picked up one time. J is TRBJ1-1 and V is TRBV7-2; D not certain. Germline CDR1 and CDR2: SGHTA and FQGNSA. This CDR3 has 13 residues. The V and J ends lost 6 bases and 1 base respectively, with 9 bases between them. The CDR3 region has the DNA TGTGCCAGCAGGGAGCAGGCGAACACTGAAGCTTTCTTT. This sequence encodes CASREQANTEAFF. Complete variable domain (other parts from reference TRBV7-2 and TRBJ1-1): GAGVSQSPSNKVTEKGKDVELRCDPISGHTALYWYRQSLGQGLEFLIYFQGNSAPDKSGLPSDRFSAERTGGSVSTLTIQRTQQEDSAVYLCASREQANTEAFFGQGTRLTVV.

This rearrangement joins TRBV6-5 to TRBJ1-5; no firm D call. The CDR3 is made up of 9 amino acids. CDR1 and CDR2 from the germline V gene are MNHEY and SVGAGI. In DNA form, the CDR3 reads TGTGCGGTGGGGCAGCCCCAGCATTTT. It codes for CAVGQPQHF.

This chain links TRBV5-4 with TRBJ2-1; D is possibly TRBD2 (6 bases). CDR3 length: 14 amino acids. Trimming took off 4 bases at V and 4 bases at J, with 12 bases between the two ends. Germline CDR1 and CDR2: SGHNT and YYREEE (reference sequence). In nucleotides, the CDR3 is TGTGCCAGCAGCCTGGATGGGACTTACAATGAGCAGTTCTTC. Its translation is CASSLDGTYNEQFF.

This clone was seen once. The V call is TRBV15, the J call TRBJ2-1, with 9 bases aligning to TRBD2. Germline V gene data show CDR1 as LNHNV and CDR2 as YYDKDF (reference sequence). V lost 0 bases, J lost 7 bases, and 10 bases stayed unmatched. This CDR3 has 17 residues. CDR3 DNA sequence: TGTGCCACCAGCAGAGATGAGTTAGCGGGAGTCGTTAATGAGCAGTTCTTC. This translates into CATSRDELAGVVNEQFF.

In the case of this clone: Other DNA sequences in this sample translate to the same CDR3. The V call is TRBV5-1, the J call TRBJ2-3; D might be TRBD1 (5 bases). The CDR3 contains 14 residues. CDR1 and CDR2 from the germline V gene are SGHRS and YFSETQ. V lost 0 bases and J 4 bases, leaving 9 bases between the germline ends. CDR3 region: CASSLAQGSDTQYF. In nucleotides, the CDR3 is TGCGCCAGCAGCTTGGCTCAGGGTTCAGATACGCAGTATTTT.

V is TRBV28 and J is TRBJ2-1, with TRBD1 matching over 8 bases. The CDR3 extends over 15 amino acids. CDR1 MDHEN and CDR2 SYDVKM come from the germline V gene. Trimming took 3 bases from V and 7 from J; bases not matched to a gene: 8. This chain's CDR3 is CASSFRGQARNEQFF. CDR3 nucleotide sequence: TGTGCCAGCAGTTTCCGGGGACAGGCTCGGAATGAGCAGTTCTTC. Together with reference TRBV28 and TRBJ2-1, the CDR3 gives the full variable domain: DVKVTQSSRYLVKRTGEKVFLECVQDMDHENMFWYRQDPGLGLRLIYFSYDVKMKEKGDIPEGYSVSREKKERFSLILESASTNQTSMYLCASSFRGQARNEQFFGPGTRLTVL.

The V gene is TRBV6-1, the J gene TRBJ2-7; perhaps TRBD2 as D (5 bases). V lost 7 bases to trimming and J lost 5 bases, with 15 bases between them. The V gene's germline CDR1 is MNHNS and CDR2 SASEGT. CDR3 size: 13 residues. CDR3: CASKPPGIDEQYF. DNA for the CDR3: TGTGCCAGCAAGCCCCCGGGGATAGACGAGCAGTACTTC.

The chain links TRBV2 to TRBJ2-5, with TRBD2 matching 8 bases. CDR1 is SNHLY and CDR2 is FYNNEI in the germline V gene. CDR3 size: 14 residues. V lost 6 bases to trimming and J lost 1 base; unmatched junction nucleotides: 4. CDR3 residues: CASSSGRAQETQYF. CDR3 nucleotides: TGTGCCAGCAGCAGCGGGAGAGCCCAAGAGACCCAGTACTTC. The full variable domain, with the rest looked up from reference TRBV2 and TRBJ2-5, is EPEVTQTPSHQVTQMGQEVILRCVPISNHLYFYWYRQILGQKVEFLVSFYNNEISEKSEIFDDQFSVERPDGSNFTLKIRSTKLEDSAMYFCASSSGRAQETQYFGPGTRLLVL.

This chain joins TRBV19 and TRBJ2-3; 12 bases agree with TRBD2. V shed 1 base and J 2 bases; nucleotides not matched to a gene: 7. The length of the CDR3 is 18 residues. Per germline, CDR1 LNHDA and CDR2 SQIVND (reference sequence). The CDR3 nucleotides are TGTGCCAGTAGTATAGGTGGTACTAGCGGGAGGCCCACAGATACGCAGTATTTT. Translated, it gives CASSIGGTSGRPTDTQYF.

The V call is TRBV5-1, the J call TRBJ1-3; 7 bases are a match to TRBD1. The CDR3 spans 17 residues. V trimming: 0 bases; J trimming: 3 bases; junction bases outside the gene matches: 9. Germline loops: CDR1 SGHRS, CDR2 YFSETQ. The CDR3 DNA follows: TGCGCCAGCAGCTTGGAGGTTGGCAGGGGGGATGGAAACACCATATATTTT. This codes for CASSLEVGRGDGNTIYF.

The DNA of the CDR3 is TGTGCCAGCAGTGAACAGGGGGCGCGGGTCACCGGGGAGCTGTTTTTT. It translates to CASSEQGARVTGELFF. The chain combines TRBV2 with TRBJ2-2; the match to TRBD1 covers 8 bases. This CDR3 comprises 16 residues. CDR1 is SNHLY and CDR2 is FYNNEI in the germline V gene. V gave up 2 bases and J gave up 4 bases; unmatched junction bases: 6. Full variable domain (remainder filled in from reference TRBV2 and TRBJ2-2): EPEVTQTPSHQVTQMGQEVILRCVPISNHLYFYWYRQILGQKVEFLVSFYNNEISEKSEIFDDQFSVERPDGSNFTLKIRSTKLEDSAMYFCASSEQGARVTGELFFGEGSRLTVL.

The V gene is TRBV29-1, the J gene TRBJ2-3, with 8 bases that match TRBD1. Germline V gene sequence: CDR1 SQVTM, CDR2 ANQGSEA. The length of the CDR3 is 16 residues. Trimming took 7 bases from V and 4 from J; bases not matched to a gene: 16. CDR3 DNA: TGCAGCGCTTCCACGCGCGCGACAGGGGTGGCAGATACGCAGTATTTT. Protein product: CSASTRATGVADTQYF.

The V call is TRBV7-9, the J call TRBJ2-3, with TRBD2 identical over 8 bases. The CDR3 spans 15 residues. Germline lookup yields CDR1 SEHNR and CDR2 FQNEAQ (reference sequence). V shed 3 bases, J shed 3 bases, and the junction held 5 bases outside the gene matches. DNA for the CDR3: TGTGCCAGCAGCTTCTTTAGCGGGATTACAGATACGCAGTATTTT. Translating it yields CASSFFSGITDTQYF. Full variable domain (missing parts from reference TRBV7-9 and TRBJ2-3): DTGVSQNPRHKITKRGQNVTFRCDPISEHNRLYWYRQTLGQGPEFLTYFQNEAQLEKSRLLSDRFSAERPKGSFSTLEIQRTEQGDSAMYLCASSFFSGITDTQYFGPGTRLTVL.

V is TRBV19 and J is TRBJ1-1; D is unresolved. Germline loops: CDR1 LNHDA, CDR2 SQIVND (reference sequence). The CDR3 totals 13 residues. V lost 6 bases and J lost 6, with 14 bases in between. The CDR3: CASRDLHGSEAFF. The CDR3 DNA is TGTGCCAGTAGAGACCTTCACGGCTCTGAAGCTTTCTTT. Based on the CDR3 plus reference TRBV19 and TRBJ1-1, the full variable domain is DGGITQSPKYLFRKEGQNVTLSCEQNLNHDAMYWYRQDPGQGLRLIYYSQIVNDFQKGDIAEGYSVSREKKESFPLTVTSAQKNPTAFYLCASRDLHGSEAFFGQGTRLTVV.

The chain couples TRBV5-1 to TRBJ2-5; TRBD1 matches 7 bases. V trimming: 3 bases; J trimming: 3 bases; junction bases outside the gene matches: 8. Per the germline V gene, CDR1 is SGHRS and CDR2 is YFSETQ. The CDR3 spans 15 residues. CDR3 in amino acids: CASSSGQTDKETQYF. The DNA of the CDR3 is TGCGCCAGCAGCTCGGGACAGACCGATAAAGAGACCCAGTACTTC.

The chain carries TRBV28 and TRBJ1-3; TRBD1 might be the D (5 bases). The CDR3 is made up of 15 amino acids. Germline loops: CDR1 MDHEN, CDR2 SYDVKM. The V end lost 5 bases, the J end lost 2 bases, and 13 bases lay between the germline ends. The CDR3 DNA sequence: TGTGCCAGCAGTCCCCCCAGGGAAACTGGAAACACCATATATTTT. This gives the protein CASSPPRETGNTIYF.

This chain joins TRBV28 and TRBJ1-5, with TRBD1 as a possible D gene (5 bases). CDR1 MDHEN and CDR2 SYDVKM come from the germline V gene. The CDR3 is 14 residues long. Trimming removed 6 bases from V and 5 bases from J, with 14 bases in between. This CDR3 reads CASSPAGWDQPQHF. The CDR3 DNA follows: TGTGCCAGCAGCCCCGCAGGGTGGGATCAGCCCCAGCATTTT.

The chain recombines TRBV4-2 with TRBJ2-1, with 11 nucleotides matching TRBD2. V lost 0 bases and J lost 4; bases outside the gene matches: 2. Germline V gene lookup returns CDR1 LGHNA and CDR2 YNFKEQ. The CDR3 is made up of 16 amino acids. CDR3 in DNA: TGTGCCAGCAGCCAAGAGACTAGCGGGGCGTACAATGAGCAGTTCTTC. Translated, it gives CASSQETSGAYNEQFF.

As to this clone: The same CDR3 is also encoded by other DNA sequences in this sample. This rearrangement joins TRBV7-9 to TRBJ2-7; no clear D gene. Trimming pared 3 bases from V and 1 base from J, leaving 4 bases between. The CDR3 has 12 amino acids. Germline CDR1 reads SEHNR; CDR2 reads FQNEAQ (reference sequence). The CDR3 region is CASSFTSYEQYF. In DNA form, the CDR3 reads TGTGCCAGCAGCTTTACATCCTACGAGCAGTACTTC.

The sample holds one count of this clone. This chain connects TRBV5-1 to TRBJ2-7; a possible D gene is TRBD1 (6 bases). The CDR3 contains 16 residues. Germline V CDR1 and CDR2: SGHRS, YFSETQ. The V end was cut by 0 bases, the J end by 6 bases, with 19 bases between. This chain's CDR3 is CASSLEMNRVWSEQYF. The CDR3 DNA is TGCGCCAGCAGCTTGGAAATGAACAGGGTCTGGAGCGAGCAGTACTTC.

In this sample, this clone turned up once. The CDR3 region has the DNA TGTGCCAGCAGTTACTGGGGTGAAGCTTTCTTT. This codes for CASSYWGEAFF. The chain has TRBV6-5 and TRBJ1-1; D is unclear. Germline values: CDR1 MNHEY, CDR2 SVGAGI. V lost 1 base to trimming and J lost 7 bases, with 4 bases between them. The CDR3 is 11 residues long.

The chain employs TRBV6-5 and TRBJ1-2, with D perhaps TRBD1 (5 bases). CDR3 length: 14 amino acids. Trimming removed 6 bases from V and 7 bases from J, with 18 bases in between. Germline V gene sequence: CDR1 MNHEY, CDR2 SVGAGI. CDR3 coding DNA: TGTGCCAGCAGCCGGGGGGGGACCTTTGTTGGCTACACCTTC. Its translation is CASSRGGTFVGYTF.

CDR3 bases: TGTGCCAGCAGCTCGGATATGGGGTCAGATACGCAGTATTTT. Its protein is CASSSDMGSDTQYF. The V and J genes are TRBV5-4 and TRBJ2-3; the D is unclear. Trimming left V 3 bases short and J 4 bases short, with 12 bases between. Germline values: CDR1 SGHNT, CDR2 YYREEE (reference sequence). The length of the CDR3 is 14 residues. Together with reference TRBV5-4 and TRBJ2-3, the CDR3 gives the full variable domain: ETGVTQSPTHLIKTRGQQVTLRCSSQSGHNTVSWYQQALGQGPQFIFQYYREEENGRGNFPPRFSGLQFPNYSSELNVNALELDDSALYLCASSSDMGSDTQYFGPGTRLTVL.

In regard to this clone: Other DNA sequences in the sample encode the same CDR3. The genes are TRBV6-5 and TRBJ2-7; D gene uncertain. Trimming removed 0 bases at V and 1 base at J, with 7 bases between. The germline V gene has CDR1 MNHEY and CDR2 SVGAGI. CDR3 length equals 14 residues. In DNA, the CDR3 is TGTGCCAGCAGTTACTCGCGTGGTTCCTACGAGCAGTACTTC. Protein: CASSYSRGSYEQYF.

This chain joins TRBV9 and TRBJ2-1, with 7 bases that match TRBD2. CDR1 is SGDLS, CDR2 YYNGEE, per germline. The V segment lost 4 bases and the J segment 5 bases; nucleotides outside the gene matches: 6. The length of the CDR3 is 14 residues. The chain's CDR3 is CASSFLAANNEQFF. The CDR3, as DNA: TGTGCCAGCAGCTTCCTAGCGGCTAACAATGAGCAGTTCTTC.

At least ten counts were recorded for this clone. The gene calls are TRBV7-6 and TRBJ2-1; the D gene is possibly TRBD2 (5 bases). The CDR3 is 16 amino acids. Germline CDR1 and CDR2: SGHVS and FNYEAQ. Trimming left V 2 bases short and J 2 bases short, with 13 bases between. CDR3 sequence reads: CASSLYAAGAYNEQFF. CDR3 DNA: TGTGCCAGCAGCTTATACGCCGCGGGTGCCTACAATGAGCAGTTCTTC.

The DNA for the CDR3 is TGCAGCGTCCCGACAGCGGGAGTCTCCAATGAGCAGTTCTTC. Its translation: CSVPTAGVSNEQFF. The chain carries TRBV29-1 and TRBJ2-1, with 8 bases identical to TRBD2. The CDR3 runs to 14 residues. V was pared by 6 bases and J by 6 bases, with 10 bases of the junction left unmatched. CDR1 is SQVTM and CDR2 is ANQGSEA in the germline V gene.